The rows below give T cell receptor beta chains drawn from one sample of a study of shared clonotypes between healthy human individuals. Libraries were prepared by immunoSEQ multiplex PCR; TCRdb keeps only in-frame clonotypes and omits some of them. This table holds some 630,000 clones, roughly 95% found once. Material for sequencing was naive CD8+ T cells sorted from blood. The receptors were gathered from a woman in her twenties or thirties in good health. Both conserved end residues are part of each CDR3. The order of the fields is CDR3 length, J gene, D gene, V gene, CDR3 DNA, CDR3 protein. D genes are given only for firm matches.

CDR3 length: 13
J gene: TRBJ2-1
D gene: NA
V gene: TRBV7-9
CDR3 DNA: TGTGCCAGCAGCGAGGACAGTTACAATGAGCAGTTCTTC
CDR3 protein: CASSEDSYNEQFF

CDR3 length: 15
J gene: TRBJ2-3
D gene: NA
V gene: TRBV14
CDR3 DNA: TGTGCCAGCAGCCAAGGAGGTCAGAGCACAGATACGCAGTATTTT
CDR3 protein: CASSQGGQSTDTQYF

CDR3 length: 11
J gene: TRBJ2-2
D gene: TRBD2
V gene: TRBV15
CDR3 DNA: TGTGCCACCCGGGAGGTCGGGGAGCTGTTTTTT
CDR3 protein: CATREVGELFF

CDR3 length: 13
J gene: TRBJ2-7
D gene: NA
V gene: TRBV29-1
CDR3 DNA: TGCAGCGTTGACAGCGGAGACACCTACGAGCAGTACTTC
CDR3 protein: CSVDSGDTYEQYF

CDR3 length: 17
J gene: TRBJ1-1
D gene: NA
V gene: TRBV14
CDR3 DNA: TGTGCCAGCAGCCAAGAAATAGGGGGGGGCATGAACACTGAAGCTTTCTTT
CDR3 protein: CASSQEIGGGMNTEAFF

CDR3 length: 14
J gene: TRBJ2-3
D gene: NA
V gene: TRBV4-1
CDR3 DNA: TGCGCCAGCAGCCAAGGGAGACTAGCAGATACGCAGTATTTT
CDR3 protein: CASSQGRLADTQYF

CDR3 length: 14
J gene: TRBJ2-7
D gene: NA
V gene: TRBV27
CDR3 DNA: TGTGCCAGCAGACCCAGGGACGGAATATACGAGCAGTACTTC
CDR3 protein: CASRPRDGIYEQYF

CDR3 length: 15
J gene: TRBJ2-1
D gene: NA
V gene: TRBV15
CDR3 DNA: TGTGCCACTAGAAAGTCGACGGGAGATTACAATGAGCAGTTCTTC
CDR3 protein: CATRKSTGDYNEQFF

CDR3 length: 16
J gene: TRBJ2-1
D gene: TRBD1
V gene: TRBV13
CDR3 DNA: TGTGCCAGCAGCGCCGCCGGGACAGGGACCTACAATGAGCAGTTCTTC
CDR3 protein: CASSAAGTGTYNEQFF

CDR3 length: 13
J gene: TRBJ1-5
D gene: NA
V gene: TRBV6-1
CDR3 DNA: TGTGCCAGCAGACCAGGGGTGGGACAGCCCCAGCATTTT
CDR3 protein: CASRPGVGQPQHF

CDR3 length: 15
J gene: TRBJ1-1
D gene: NA
V gene: TRBV11-2
CDR3 DNA: TGTGCCAGCAGCGCCCCACTCGGACCGAACACTGAAGCTTTCTTT
CDR3 protein: CASSAPLGPNTEAFF

CDR3 length: 15
J gene: TRBJ2-1
D gene: TRBD2
V gene: TRBV9
CDR3 DNA: TGTGCCAGCAGTGAAGCGGGAAACTCCTACAATGAGCAGTTCTTC
CDR3 protein: CASSEAGNSYNEQFF